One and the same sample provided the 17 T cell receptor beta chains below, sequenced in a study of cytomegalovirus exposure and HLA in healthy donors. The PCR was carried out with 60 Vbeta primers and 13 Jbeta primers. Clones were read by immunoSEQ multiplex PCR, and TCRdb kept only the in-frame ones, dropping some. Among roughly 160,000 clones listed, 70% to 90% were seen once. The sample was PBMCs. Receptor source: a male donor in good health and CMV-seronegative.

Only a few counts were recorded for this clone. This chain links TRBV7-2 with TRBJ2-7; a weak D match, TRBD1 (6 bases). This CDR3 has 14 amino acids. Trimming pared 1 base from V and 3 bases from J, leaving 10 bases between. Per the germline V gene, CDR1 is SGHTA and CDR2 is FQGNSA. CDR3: CASSLVIGGYEQYF. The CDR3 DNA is TGTGCCAGCAGCTTAGTAATAGGGGGCTACGAGCAGTACTTC.

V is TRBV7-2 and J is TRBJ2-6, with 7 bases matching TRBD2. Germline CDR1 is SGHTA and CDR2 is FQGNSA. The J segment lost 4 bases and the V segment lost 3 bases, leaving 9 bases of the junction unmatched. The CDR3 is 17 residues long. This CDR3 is CASSFTSGGWGANVLTF. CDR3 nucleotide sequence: TGTGCCAGCAGCTTTACCTCCGGGGGGTGGGGGGCCAACGTCCTGACTTTC.

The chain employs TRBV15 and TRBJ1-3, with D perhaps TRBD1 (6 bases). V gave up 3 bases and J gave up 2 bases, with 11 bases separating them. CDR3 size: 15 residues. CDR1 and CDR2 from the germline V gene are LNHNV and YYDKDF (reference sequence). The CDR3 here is CATSSTGTTGNTIYF. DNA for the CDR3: TGTGCCACCAGCAGCACCGGGACAACTGGAAACACCATATATTTT.

The CDR3, as DNA: TGCGCCAGCAGCCACACAGGGTTCTCTGGAAACACCATATATTTT. Protein sequence: CASSHTGFSGNTIYF. J is TRBJ1-3 and V is TRBV4-3, with D possibly matching TRBD1 (6 bases). Germline V CDR1 and CDR2: LGHNA, YSLEER. The V gene lost 3 bases and the J gene lost 0 bases, with 9 bases spanning the gap. CDR3 size: 15 residues.

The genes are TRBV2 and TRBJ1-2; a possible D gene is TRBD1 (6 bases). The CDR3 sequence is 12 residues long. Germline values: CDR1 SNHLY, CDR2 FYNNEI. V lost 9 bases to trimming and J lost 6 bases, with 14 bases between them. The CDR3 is CASNTGSNGYTF. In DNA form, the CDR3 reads TGTGCCAGTAACACAGGGTCGAATGGCTACACCTTC.

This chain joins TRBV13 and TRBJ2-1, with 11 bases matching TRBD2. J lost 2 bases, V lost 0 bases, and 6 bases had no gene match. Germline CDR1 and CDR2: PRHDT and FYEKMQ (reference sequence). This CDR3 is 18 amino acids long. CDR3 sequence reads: CASSLGLAGGLPYNEQFF. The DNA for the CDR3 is TGTGCCAGCAGCTTAGGTCTAGCGGGGGGCCTCCCCTACAATGAGCAGTTCTTC.

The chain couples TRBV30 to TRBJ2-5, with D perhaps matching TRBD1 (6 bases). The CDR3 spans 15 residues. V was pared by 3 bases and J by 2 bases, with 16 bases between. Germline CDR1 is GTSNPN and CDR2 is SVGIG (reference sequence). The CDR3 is CAWRSRQGHQETQYF. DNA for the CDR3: TGTGCCTGGAGGTCGCGGCAGGGACATCAAGAGACCCAGTACTTC.

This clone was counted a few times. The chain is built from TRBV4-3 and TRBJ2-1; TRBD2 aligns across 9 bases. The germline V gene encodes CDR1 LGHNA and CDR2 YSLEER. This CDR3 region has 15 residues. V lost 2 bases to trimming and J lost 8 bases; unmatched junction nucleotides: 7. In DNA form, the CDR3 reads TGCGCCAGCAGCCAAAGGCTAGCGGGATTCGATGAGCAGTTCTTC. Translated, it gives CASSQRLAGFDEQFF.

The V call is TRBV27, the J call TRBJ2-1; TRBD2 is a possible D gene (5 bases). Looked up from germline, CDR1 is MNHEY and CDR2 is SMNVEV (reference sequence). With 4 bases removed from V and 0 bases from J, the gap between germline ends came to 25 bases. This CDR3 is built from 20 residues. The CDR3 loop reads CASSSRGGSARVVSYNEQFF. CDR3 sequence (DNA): TGTGCCAGCAGTTCCCGGGGTGGTAGCGCGAGGGTAGTCTCCTACAATGAGCAGTTCTTC.

The CDR3 DNA reads as TGTGCCAGCAGCGGGGACAGGGTCCAAGAGACCCAGTACTTC. Translating it yields CASSGDRVQETQYF. The chain joins TRBV5-5 to TRBJ2-5; 9 bases match TRBD1. V dropped 4 bases and J dropped 1; count of bases not matched to a gene: 2. The CDR3 consists of 14 residues. From germline, CDR1 is SGHKS and CDR2 YYEKEE (reference sequence). The whole variable domain, filled in from reference TRBV5-5 and TRBJ2-5, reads DAGVTQSPTHLIKTRGQQVTLRCSPISGHKSVSWYQQVLGQGPQFIFQYYEKEERGRGNFPDRFSARQFPNYSSELNVNALLLGDSALYLCASSGDRVQETQYFGPGTRLLVL.

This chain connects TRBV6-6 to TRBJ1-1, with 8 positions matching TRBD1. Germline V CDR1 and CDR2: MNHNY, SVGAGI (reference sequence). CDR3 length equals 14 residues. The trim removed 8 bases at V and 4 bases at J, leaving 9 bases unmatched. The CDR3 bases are TGTGCCAGCCACTACCCTCAGGGGGCCACTGAAGCTTTCTTT. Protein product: CASHYPQGATEAFF.

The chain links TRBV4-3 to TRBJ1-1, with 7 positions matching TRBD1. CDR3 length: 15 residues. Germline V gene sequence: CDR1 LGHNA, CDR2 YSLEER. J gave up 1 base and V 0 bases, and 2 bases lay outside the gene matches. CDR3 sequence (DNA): TGCGCCAGCAGCCAAGAGGGACAGCGGAACACTGAAGCTTTCTTT. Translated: CASSQEGQRNTEAFF.

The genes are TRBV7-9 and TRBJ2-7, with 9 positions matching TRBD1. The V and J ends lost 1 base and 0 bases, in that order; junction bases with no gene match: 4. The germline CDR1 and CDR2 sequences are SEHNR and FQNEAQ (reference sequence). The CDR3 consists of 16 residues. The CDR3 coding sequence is TGTGCCAGCAGCTTAGGGGACAGGGCTTTCTCCTACGAGCAGTACTTC. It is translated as CASSLGDRAFSYEQYF.

CDR3 sequence (DNA): TGCGCCAGCAGCCCGGGACAGGGGTTGGCTTTTGGCTACACCTTC. Its protein product is CASSPGQGLAFGYTF. The rearrangement links TRBV5-1 to TRBJ1-2; 10 nucleotides align to TRBD1. V was pared by 4 bases and J by 7 bases, with 10 bases of the junction left unmatched. This CDR3 comprises 15 residues. Germline V gene lookup returns CDR1 SGHRS and CDR2 YFSETQ.

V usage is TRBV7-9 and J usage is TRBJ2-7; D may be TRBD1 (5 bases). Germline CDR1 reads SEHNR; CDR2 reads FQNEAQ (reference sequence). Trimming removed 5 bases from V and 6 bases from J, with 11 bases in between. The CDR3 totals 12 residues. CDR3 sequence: CASSHRLLEQYF. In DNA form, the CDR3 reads TGTGCCAGCAGCCACAGGTTACTCGAGCAGTACTTC.

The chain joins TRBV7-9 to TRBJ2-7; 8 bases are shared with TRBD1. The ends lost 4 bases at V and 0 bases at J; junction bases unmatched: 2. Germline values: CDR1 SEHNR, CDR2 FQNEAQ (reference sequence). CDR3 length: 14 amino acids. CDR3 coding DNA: TGTGCCAGCAGCTCGGGACAGGACTCCTACGAGCAGTACTTC. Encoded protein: CASSSGQDSYEQYF.

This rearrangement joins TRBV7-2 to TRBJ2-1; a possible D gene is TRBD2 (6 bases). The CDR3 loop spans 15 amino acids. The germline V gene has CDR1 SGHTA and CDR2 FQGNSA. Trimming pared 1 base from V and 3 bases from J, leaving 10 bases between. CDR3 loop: CASSLVKGLYNEQFF. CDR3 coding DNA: TGTGCCAGCAGCTTAGTTAAGGGACTCTACAATGAGCAGTTCTTC.